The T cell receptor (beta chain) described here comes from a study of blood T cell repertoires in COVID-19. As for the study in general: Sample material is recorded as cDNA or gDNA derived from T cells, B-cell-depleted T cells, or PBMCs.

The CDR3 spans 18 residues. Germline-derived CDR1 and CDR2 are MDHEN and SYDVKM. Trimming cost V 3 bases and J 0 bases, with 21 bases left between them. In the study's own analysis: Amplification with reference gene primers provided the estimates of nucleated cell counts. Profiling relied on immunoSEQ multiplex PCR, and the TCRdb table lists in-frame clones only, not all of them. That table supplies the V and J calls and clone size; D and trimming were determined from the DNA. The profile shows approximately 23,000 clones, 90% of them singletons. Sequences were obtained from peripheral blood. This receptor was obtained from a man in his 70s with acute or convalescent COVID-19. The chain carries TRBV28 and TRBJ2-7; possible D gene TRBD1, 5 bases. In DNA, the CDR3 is TGTGCCAGCAGTTTTCCCCCGAGACAGCTACTTAGCTCCTACGAGCAGTACTTC. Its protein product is CASSFPPRQLLSSYEQYF.